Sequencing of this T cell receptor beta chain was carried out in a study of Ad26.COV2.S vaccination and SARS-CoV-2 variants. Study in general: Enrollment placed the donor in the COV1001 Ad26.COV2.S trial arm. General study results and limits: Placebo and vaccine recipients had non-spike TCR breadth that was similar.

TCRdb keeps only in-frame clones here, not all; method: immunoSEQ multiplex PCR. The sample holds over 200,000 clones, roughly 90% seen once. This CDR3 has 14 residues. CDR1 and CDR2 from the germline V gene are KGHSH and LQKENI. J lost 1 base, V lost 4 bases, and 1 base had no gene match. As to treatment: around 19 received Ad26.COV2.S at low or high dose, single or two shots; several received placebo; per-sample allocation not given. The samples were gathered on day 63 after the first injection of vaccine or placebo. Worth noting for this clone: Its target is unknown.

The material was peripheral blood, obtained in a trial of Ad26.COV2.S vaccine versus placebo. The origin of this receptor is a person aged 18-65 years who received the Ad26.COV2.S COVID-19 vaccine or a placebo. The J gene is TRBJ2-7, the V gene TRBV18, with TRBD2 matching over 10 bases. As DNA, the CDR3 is TGTGCCAGCTCACTTAGCGGGGGGTCCTACGAGCAGTACTTC. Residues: CASSLSGGSYEQYF.